This T cell receptor beta chain emerged from a study of CD8+ T cells in alopecia areata. General study findings and limits: Relative to mice, TCR sharing across patients was less clear, a difference possibly HLA-related. Across lesional scalp, and particularly alopecia totalis/universalis, clonality surpassed that of normal scalp.

It was from alopecia areata patients that lesional scalp punch biopsies and peripheral blood were collected. Sorting from PBMCs produced CD4+ and CD8+ T cells. With respect to this clone: Its matching antigen is unknown.

It was cDNA, reverse transcribed from extracted RNA, that served as the sequencing template. Assay: immunoSEQ multiplex PCR; the TCRdb copy retains only in-frame clones and omits some. The sample gives 110,000 or so clones, approximately 50% of which show up once; 20% to 30% is in the top ten. CDR3 length: 17 amino acids. Germline CDR1 MNHNS, CDR2 SASEGT. V was shortened by 1 base and J by 5 bases, with 18 bases between the two germline ends. This receptor was obtained from a human donor with alopecia areata. Sequenced: NKG2D-low CD8+ T cells sorted from blood. This rearrangement joins TRBV6-1 to TRBJ2-1; no clear D gene. CDR3 coding DNA: TGTGCCAGCAGTGAAGTCCAGGCCCCGCCGATCAACAATGAGCAGTTCTTC. Translated: CASSEVQAPPINNEQFF.